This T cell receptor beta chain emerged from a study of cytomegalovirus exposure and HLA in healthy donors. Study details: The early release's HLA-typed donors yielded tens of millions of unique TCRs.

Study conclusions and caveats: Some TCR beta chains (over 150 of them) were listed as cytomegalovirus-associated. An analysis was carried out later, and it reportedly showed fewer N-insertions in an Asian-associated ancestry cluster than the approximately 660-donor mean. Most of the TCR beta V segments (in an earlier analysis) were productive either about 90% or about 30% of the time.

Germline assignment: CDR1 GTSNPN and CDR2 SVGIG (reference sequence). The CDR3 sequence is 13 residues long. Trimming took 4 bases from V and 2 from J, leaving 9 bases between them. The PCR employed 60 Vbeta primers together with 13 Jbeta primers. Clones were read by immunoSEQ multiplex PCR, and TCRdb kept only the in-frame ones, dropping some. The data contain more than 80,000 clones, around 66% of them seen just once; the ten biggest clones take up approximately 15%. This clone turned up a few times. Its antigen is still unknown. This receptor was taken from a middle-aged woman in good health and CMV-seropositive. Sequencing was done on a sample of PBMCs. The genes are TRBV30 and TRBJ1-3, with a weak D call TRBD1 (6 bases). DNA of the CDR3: TGTGCCTGGAAACAGGGAGCTGGAAACACCATATATTTT. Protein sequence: CAWKQGAGNTIYF.